These 7 T cell receptor beta chains came from one sample sequenced in a study of T-cell memory formation after mild COVID-19. From the 5' RACE reads, TCRdb called clonotypes with MiXCR, one entry per CDR3 protein. Of a few hundred thousand distinct CDR3 sequences in the sample, 15% to 20% are singletons; the top ten hold 20% to 25%. Sequenced input: PBMCs or a T cell subset sorted from them (not recorded which). The receptors derive from a man aged 18 to 29 who had mild COVID-19 (a few samples of this study predate the infection). Cell type and time point are not known.

The chain has TRBV7-6 and TRBJ2-3, with unresolved D. This CDR3 contains 13 residues. Germline CDR1 is SGHVS and CDR2 is FNYEAQ. Trimming removed 1 base from V and 6 bases from J, with 8 bases in between. CDR3 in DNA: TGTGCCAGCAGCTTAGACAGATCGGATACGCAGTATTTT. This encodes CASSLDRSDTQYF.

Only a few counts were recorded for this clonotype. The genes are TRBV4-1 and TRBJ2-1, with 7 bases that match TRBD2. The CDR3 is made up of 14 amino acids. Germline CDR1 is MGHRA and CDR2 is YSYEKL. V lost 4 bases to trimming and J lost 6 bases; unmatched junction nucleotides: 6. CDR3 in DNA: TGCGCCAGCAGCCCAGGACTAGGGTCCAATGAGCAGTTCTTC. This gives the protein CASSPGLGSNEQFF.

The chain combines TRBV11-1 with TRBJ2-5; 8 positions match TRBD1. V shed 5 bases and J 5 bases; nucleotides not matched to a gene: 13. This CDR3 has 16 residues. CDR1 SGHAT and CDR2 FQDESV come from the germline V gene (reference sequence). CDR3 sequence reads: CASSPYLRGLDETQYF. The CDR3 DNA follows: TGTGCCAGCAGCCCATACCTCAGGGGGCTCGATGAGACCCAGTACTTC.

This clonotype was seen a handful of times. The chain has TRBV12-3 or TRBV12-4 and TRBJ1-1; tentatively, D is TRBD1 (5 bases). This CDR3 has 15 amino acids. The germline V and J ends were trimmed by 7 bases and 1 base, with 16 bases remaining between them. DNA for the CDR3: TGTGCCAGCACCAGAGGGCACACAGGGAACACTGAAGCTTTCTTT. It is translated as CASTRGHTGNTEAFF.

This clonotype has just a few counts. V usage is TRBV2 and J usage is TRBJ2-5; TRBD1 agrees at 11 bases. CDR3 length equals 15 residues. J lost 6 bases, V lost 7 bases, and 10 bases had no gene match. Germline V gives CDR1 SNHLY, CDR2 FYNNEI. The CDR3 reads CASTLDRGRRKTQYF. In DNA, the CDR3 is TGTGCCAGCACCCTGGACAGGGGGCGCCGAAAGACCCAGTACTTC. Full variable domain (rest looked up from reference TRBV2 and TRBJ2-5): EPEVTQTPSHQVTQMGQEVILRCVPISNHLYFYWYRQILGQKVEFLVSFYNNEISEKSEIFDDQFSVERPDGSNFTLKIRSTKLEDSAMYFCASTLDRGRRKTQYFGPGTRLLVL.

This chain connects TRBV2 to TRBJ2-3; D is ambiguous. There are 11 residues in the CDR3. The V end was cut by 3 bases, the J end by 9 bases, with 7 bases between. In germline, CDR1 is SNHLY, CDR2 FYNNEI. This CDR3 is CASSDRGTQYF. The CDR3 bases are TGTGCCAGCAGTGACCGTGGGACGCAGTATTTT.

This chain links TRBV5-4 with TRBJ2-3; TRBD2 is a possible D gene (7 bases). CDR1 and CDR2 from the germline V gene are SGHNT and YYREEE (reference sequence). This CDR3 is built from 18 residues. The V end was cut by 0 bases, the J end by 2 bases, with 19 bases between. CDR3 region: CASSLAGGLGVVTDTQYF. The CDR3 bases are TGTGCCAGCAGCTTGGCCGGGGGGCTTGGTGTCGTCACAGATACGCAGTATTTT.